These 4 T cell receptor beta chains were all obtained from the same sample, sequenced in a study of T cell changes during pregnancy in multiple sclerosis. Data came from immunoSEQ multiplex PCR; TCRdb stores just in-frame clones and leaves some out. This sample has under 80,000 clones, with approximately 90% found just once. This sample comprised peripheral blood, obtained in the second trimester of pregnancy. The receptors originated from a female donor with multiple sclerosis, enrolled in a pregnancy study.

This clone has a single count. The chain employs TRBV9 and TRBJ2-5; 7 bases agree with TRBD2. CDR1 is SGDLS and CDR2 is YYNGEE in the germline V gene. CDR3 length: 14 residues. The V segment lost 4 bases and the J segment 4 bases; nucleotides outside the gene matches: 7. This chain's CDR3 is CASSSSGKGETQYF. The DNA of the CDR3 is TGTGCCAGCAGCTCCAGCGGGAAGGGAGAGACCCAGTACTTC.

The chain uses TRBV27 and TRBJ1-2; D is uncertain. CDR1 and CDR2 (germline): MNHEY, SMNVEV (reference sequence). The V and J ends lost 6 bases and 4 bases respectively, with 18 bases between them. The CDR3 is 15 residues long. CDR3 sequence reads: CASRKTAHGPYGYTF. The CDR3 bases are TGTGCCAGCAGAAAAACAGCCCACGGCCCCTATGGCTACACCTTC.

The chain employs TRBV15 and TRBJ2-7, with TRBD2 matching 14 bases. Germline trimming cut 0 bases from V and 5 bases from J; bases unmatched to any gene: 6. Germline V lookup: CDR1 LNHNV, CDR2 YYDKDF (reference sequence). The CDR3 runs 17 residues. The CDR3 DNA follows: TGTGCCACCAGCAGAGAGACTAGCGGGAGGGGGGGCCACGAGCAGTACTTC. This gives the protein CATSRETSGRGGHEQYF. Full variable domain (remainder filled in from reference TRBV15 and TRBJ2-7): DAMVIQNPRYQVTQFGKPVTLSCSQTLNHNVMYWYQQKSSQAPKLLFHYYDKDFNNEADTPDNFQSRRPNTSFCFLDIRSPGLGDTAMYLCATSRETSGRGGHEQYFGPGTRLTVT.

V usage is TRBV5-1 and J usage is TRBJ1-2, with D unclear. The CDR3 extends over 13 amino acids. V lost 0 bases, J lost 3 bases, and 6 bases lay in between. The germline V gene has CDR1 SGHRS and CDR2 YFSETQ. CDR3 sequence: CASSLDADYGYTF. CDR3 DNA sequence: TGCGCCAGCAGCTTGGACGCGGACTATGGCTACACCTTC.